This T cell receptor beta chain emerged from a study of Graves' ophthalmopathy and Graves' hyperthyroidism. Study results and caveats: Discriminating ophthalmopathy from stable hyperthyroidism, a 13-signature model attained a sensitivity of 85% to 90% and a specificity of 81.08%.

A word on this clonotype: Its antigen is unidentified.

Germline CDR1 is SGHRS and CDR2 is YFSETQ. This CDR3 comprises 16 residues. V dropped 4 bases and J dropped 2 bases, with 15 bases sitting between them. The authors amplified TCR beta CDR3 regions from RNA transcripts. RT-PCR with HTBI primers came first, then second-round multiplex PCR. Each CDR3 protein gets one entry after TCRdb re-called the multiplex PCR reads with MiXCR. The profile shows a few hundred thousand distinct CDR3 sequences, roughly 20% of them singletons. The V gene is TRBV5-1, the J gene TRBJ2-2; TRBD1 is a possible D gene (6 bases). The sample was peripheral blood. The sequence was collected from a woman between 18 and 29 years old with stable Graves' hyperthyroidism. CDR3 in amino acids: CASSLQTGTNTGELFF. The CDR3 nucleotides are TGCGCCAGCAGCCTCCAGACAGGAACAAACACCGGGGAGCTGTTTTTT. The full variable domain, with the rest looked up from reference TRBV5-1 and TRBJ2-2, is KAGVTQTPRYLIKTRGQQVTLSCSPISGHRSVSWYQQTPGQGLQFLFEYFSETQRNKGNFPGRFSGRQFSNSRSEMNVSTLELGDSALYLCASSLQTGTNTGELFFGEGSRLTVL.